The sequence of this TCR beta chain was determined in a study of beta chain features in type 1 diabetes. V was pared by 7 bases and J by 1 base, with 11 bases between. CDR1 is MNHEY, CDR2 SVGAGI, per germline. CDR3 length equals 13 residues. In regard to this clone: Its antigen is currently unknown.

General study findings and limits: Across all four CD4+ subsets, people with type 1 diabetes showed modestly shorter TCRB CDR3s.

All of the isolated RNA was reverse transcribed, so expressed TCRB transcripts were sequenced. Generated by immunoSEQ multiplex PCR, the TCRdb table keeps only in-frame clones and is missing some. The data contain a few hundred thousand clones, 25% to 30% of them singletons. Sequenced sample: central memory CD4+ T cells from blood. This receptor was obtained from a man aged 25 to 45 in good health. The chain carries TRBV6-5 and TRBJ2-7, with D unresolved. CDR3 residues: CASTKPQSYEQYF. In nucleotides, the CDR3 is TGTGCCAGCACCAAGCCGCAGTCCTACGAGCAGTACTTC.